Reported below is one T cell receptor beta chain. The sample comes from a study of blood T cell repertoires in COVID-19. The table came from immunoSEQ multiplex PCR; TCRdb's copy has only in-frame clones and leaves some out. The repertoire holds fewer than 350,000 clones, about 87% seen once, with 1.5% to 2% in the top ten. The CDR3 runs to 16 residues. Trimming pared 2 bases from V and 5 bases from J, leaving 19 bases between. Germline CDR1 SGDLS, CDR2 YYNGEE. The rearrangement joins TRBV9 to TRBJ2-5, with D perhaps TRBD1 (5 bases). This sequence was found in a woman in her twenties or thirties with COVID-19, enrolled during active disease. Sequencing input: peripheral blood. For the CDR3, the DNA is TGTGCCAGCAGCGTGGGGCTTGGATCCCTCGGGGAGACCCAGTACTTC. Amino acids: CASSVGLGSLGETQYF.